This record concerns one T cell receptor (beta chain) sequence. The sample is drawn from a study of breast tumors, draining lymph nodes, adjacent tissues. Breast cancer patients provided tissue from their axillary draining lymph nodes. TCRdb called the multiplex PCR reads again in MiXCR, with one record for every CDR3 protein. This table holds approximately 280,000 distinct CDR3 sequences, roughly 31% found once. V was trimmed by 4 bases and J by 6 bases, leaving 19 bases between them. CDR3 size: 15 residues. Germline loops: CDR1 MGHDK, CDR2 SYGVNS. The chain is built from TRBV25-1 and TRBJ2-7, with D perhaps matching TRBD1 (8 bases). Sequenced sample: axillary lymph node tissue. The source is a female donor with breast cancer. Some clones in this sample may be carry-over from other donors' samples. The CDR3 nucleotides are TGTGCCAGCAGTGCTGACAGGGGCGGGGAGGGCGAGCAGTACTTC. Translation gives CASSADRGGEGEQYF.